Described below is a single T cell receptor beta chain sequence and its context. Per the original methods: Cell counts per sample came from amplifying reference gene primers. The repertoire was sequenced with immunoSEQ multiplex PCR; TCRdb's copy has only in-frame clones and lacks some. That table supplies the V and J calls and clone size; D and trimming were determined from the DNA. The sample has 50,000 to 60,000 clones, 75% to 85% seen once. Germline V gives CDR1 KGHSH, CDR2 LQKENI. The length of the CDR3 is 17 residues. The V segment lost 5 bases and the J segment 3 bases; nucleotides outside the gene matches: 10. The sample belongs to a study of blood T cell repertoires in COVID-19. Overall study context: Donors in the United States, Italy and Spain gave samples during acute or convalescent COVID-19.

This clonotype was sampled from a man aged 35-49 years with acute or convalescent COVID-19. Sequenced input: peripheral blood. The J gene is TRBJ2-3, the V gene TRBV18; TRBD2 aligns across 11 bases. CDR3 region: CASSIGTSGSGTDTQYF. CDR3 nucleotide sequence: TGTGCCAGCTCAATAGGGACTAGCGGCTCGGGGACAGATACGCAGTATTTT.